This T cell receptor (beta chain) is from a study of cytomegalovirus exposure and HLA in healthy donors. Whole-study findings and limits: Researchers catalogued some 160 TCR beta chains as cytomegalovirus-associated.

Vbeta (60) and Jbeta (13) primers were used in the PCR. Libraries were prepared by immunoSEQ multiplex PCR; TCRdb keeps only in-frame clonotypes and omits some of them. Among roughly 100,000 clones listed, around 76% were seen once. In regard to this clone: Its antigen remains unidentified.

The V gene's germline CDR1 is SGHAT and CDR2 FQDESV (reference sequence). The CDR3 spans 12 residues. V was clipped by 0 bases and J by 4 bases, with 4 bases between them. The receptor comes from a woman under 30 in good health and CMV-seropositive. The chain has TRBV11-1 and TRBJ2-7; D gene ambiguous. Material: PBMCs. The CDR3 sequence: CASSLATYEQYF. Here the CDR3 DNA reads TGTGCCAGCAGCTTAGCGACTTACGAGCAGTACTTC.